This paragraph reports one TCR beta chain. The data were taken from a study of blood T cell repertoires in COVID-19. As for the study in general: Spain, Italy and the United States supplied samples that represented acute and convalescent COVID-19. Nucleic acid was either cDNA or gDNA, and it came from T cells, B-cell-depleted T cells, or PBMCs.

Germline trimming cut 5 bases from V and 5 bases from J; bases unmatched to any gene: 16. This CDR3 is built from 17 residues. CDR1 and CDR2 (germline): SGHVS, FQNEAQ. Methods used by the authors: Amplifying reference gene primers gave estimates of nucleated cell counts. The assay was immunoSEQ multiplex PCR, and TCRdb's table has in-frame clones only and misses some. The V and J calls and the clone size are those of that table, but D and trimming were determined from the DNA. The repertoire has some 62,000 clones, about four fifths of them found once; the top ten carry roughly 4.8%. The sequenced material came from peripheral blood. This chain connects TRBV7-8 to TRBJ2-7, with TRBD2 identical over 9 bases. The sequence derives from a human donor in a cohort sampled during active COVID-19. CDR3 nucleotides: TGTGCCAGCAGCCCCGGCCTAACCGGGACTAGCTCTCACGAGCAGTACTTC. This gives the protein CASSPGLTGTSSHEQYF.